The TCR beta chain under discussion was sequenced for a study of regulatory T cells in long-lasting Graves disease. Study conclusions and caveats: Between persistent patients, roughly 2,600 public clonotypes were shared, exceeding the roughly 1,000 shared between new patients. When disease was persistent, TRBV28, TRBJ1-2 and TRBJ2-5 were the favored segments.

The time point was: newly diagnosed GD, antithyroid drugs for less than 3 months. PBMC RNA was the source of the TCR library. Library construction for TCR beta used iRepertoire HTBI primers and Arm-PCR of CDR3 regions. As handled by the study authors: In the combined samples, some 59 TRBV and 11 to 15 TRBJ segments were identified. TCRdb re-analysed the multiplex PCR reads in MiXCR, keeping a single row per CDR3 protein. TCRdb, rather than the study authors, made the V and J calls. The sample yields around 420,000 distinct CDR3 sequences, 15% to 19% seen once. Germline loops: CDR1 MNHEY, CDR2 SMNVEV (reference sequence). V lost 6 bases and J 7 bases, leaving 9 bases between the germline ends. The CDR3 has 11 residues. This clonotype came up many times. The antigen is unknown.

The chain has TRBV27 and TRBJ1-1; a weak D match, TRBD1 (6 bases). This sequence originates from a female donor with Graves disease. Specimen: peripheral blood mononuclear cells (PBMCs), collected at new diagnosis, from a patient treated with antithyroid drugs. In DNA form, the CDR3 reads TGTGCCAGCAGCAGAGGGGGTGAAGCTTTCTTT. Its translation: CASSRGGEAFF.